This TCR beta chain was profiled in a study of blood T cells in healthy people across ages. Next came a second PCR, run for roughly 6 to 11 cycles, which used a sample-barcoded 5' primer along with a J-beta primer mix. In TCRdb, the 5' RACE reads were re-called with MiXCR into one record per CDR3 protein. The sample consists of some 940,000 distinct CDR3 sequences, 25% to 30% of them appearing once. V dropped 5 bases and J dropped 8; count of bases not matched to a gene: 18. The CDR3 has 18 residues. Germline assignment: CDR1 MDHEN and CDR2 SYDVKM. The same sample was also used in a study of T cells of mothers and their children.

V is TRBV28 and J is TRBJ1-6; 7 nucleotides line up with TRBD1. The sequencing input was blood. The clonotype comes from a woman between 40 and 50 years old in good health. The CDR3 DNA is TGTGCCAGCAGTGGGGGGGACAGCCTATATTTTTTCGATTCACCCCTCCACTTT. This translates into CASSGGDSLYFFDSPLHF. Together with reference TRBV28 and TRBJ1-6, the CDR3 gives the full variable domain: DVKVTQSSRYLVKRTGEKVFLECVQDMDHENMFWYRQDPGLGLRLIYFSYDVKMKEKGDIPEGYSVSREKKERFSLILESASTNQTSMYLCASSGGDSLYFFDSPLHFGNGTRLTVT.